These 5 T cell receptor beta chains originate from one sample sequenced in a study of blood T cells in healthy people across ages. Using a J-beta primer mix together with a sample-barcoded 5' primer, a second PCR was run for about 6 to 12 cycles. TCRdb reprocessed the 5' RACE reads via MiXCR and lists one record per CDR3 protein. The table records approximately 1.5 million distinct CDR3 sequences, 30% to 35% of them present only once. Sequencing used blood. These receptors originate from a woman aged 25 to 39 in good health.

V usage is TRBV29-1 and J usage is TRBJ1-3; tentatively, D is TRBD1 (5 bases). The germline V and J ends were trimmed by 8 bases and 2 bases, with 19 bases remaining between them. The CDR3 extends over 15 amino acids. Germline lookup yields CDR1 SQVTM and CDR2 ANQGSEA. The CDR3 nucleotides are TGCAGCCCCGAACGGGGCGCCTCGACTGGAAACACCATATATTTT. Protein: CSPERGASTGNTIYF.

This clonotype occurred a few times. This chain uses TRBV29-1 with TRBJ1-2; weak D call: TRBD1 (6 bases). V lost 7 bases and J 1 base, leaving 19 bases between the germline ends. The germline gives CDR1 SQVTM, CDR2 ANQGSEA. The CDR3 is made up of 15 amino acids. In DNA, the CDR3 is TGCAGCGCCGTGTCGTGGGCAGGGGATAACTATGGCTACACCTTC. This codes for CSAVSWAGDNYGYTF. The full variable domain, rest sourced from reference TRBV29-1 and TRBJ1-2, is SAVISQKPSRDICQRGTSLTIQCQVDSQVTMMFWYRQQPGQSLTLIATANQGSEATYESGFVIDKFPISRPNLTFSTLTVSNMSPEDSSIYLCSAVSWAGDNYGYTFGSGTRLTVV.

The rearrangement links TRBV3-1 to TRBJ2-7, with 8 nucleotides matching TRBD2. From germline, CDR1 is LGHDT and CDR2 YNNKEL (reference sequence). V lost 2 bases to trimming and J lost 7 bases; unmatched junction nucleotides: 16. The CDR3 is 17 amino acids. The CDR3 loop is CASSQLPPGLVEGEQYF. CDR3 nucleotides: TGTGCCAGCAGCCAACTTCCACCGGGACTAGTAGAAGGTGAGCAGTACTTC.

The chain is built from TRBV10-3 and TRBJ2-5, with D possibly TRBD1 on 5 matching bases. The DNA end is a closer match to TRBJ2-7, so the J assignment may be wrong. There are 16 residues in the CDR3. Germline values: CDR1 ENHRY, CDR2 SYGVKD. The CDR3 DNA follows: TGTGCCATCAGTGAGTCGGCAGGGAAAAAGGTCTACGAGCAGTACTTC. Its translation is CAISESAGKKVYEQYF.

This chain connects TRBV5-4 to TRBJ2-4; a possible D gene is TRBD2 (6 bases). V gave up 0 bases and J gave up 13 bases, with 14 bases separating them. The CDR3 sequence is 13 residues long. The germline V gene encodes CDR1 SGHNT and CDR2 YYREEE (reference sequence). DNA of the CDR3: TGTGCCAGCAGCTTGGCACTAACGGGGGAGCAGTACTTC. Amino acid sequence: CASSLALTGEQYF.